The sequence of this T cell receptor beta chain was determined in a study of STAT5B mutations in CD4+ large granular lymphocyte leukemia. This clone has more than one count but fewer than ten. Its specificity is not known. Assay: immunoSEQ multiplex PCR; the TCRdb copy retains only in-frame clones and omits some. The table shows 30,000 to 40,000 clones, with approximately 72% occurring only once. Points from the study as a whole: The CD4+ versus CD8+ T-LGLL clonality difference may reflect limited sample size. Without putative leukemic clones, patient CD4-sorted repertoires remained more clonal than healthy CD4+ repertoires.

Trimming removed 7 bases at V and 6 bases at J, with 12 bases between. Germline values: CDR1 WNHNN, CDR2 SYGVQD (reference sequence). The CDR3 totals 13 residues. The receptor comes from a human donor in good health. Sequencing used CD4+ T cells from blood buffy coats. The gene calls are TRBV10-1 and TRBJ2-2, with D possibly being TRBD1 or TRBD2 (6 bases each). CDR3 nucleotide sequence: TGCGCCAGCACGGAGGGGGGTTCCGGGGAGCTGTTTTTT. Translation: CASTEGGSGELFF.